Listed below are T cell receptor beta chains from one sample, sequenced in a study of shared clonotypes between healthy human individuals. TCRdb's copy holds only in-frame clones and misses some; the assay was immunoSEQ multiplex PCR. The top ten hold roughly 0.15% of the sample, which has a few million clones, more than 80% seen once. The sequenced material came from naive CD4+ T cells sorted from blood. These receptors originate from a man aged 18 to 30 in good health. The CDR3 runs from the conserved cysteine through the conserved F or W. D genes are given only for firm matches.

V: TRBV11-2
J: TRBJ2-5
D: TRBD2
CDR3: CASSLREVPLQETQYF
DNA: TGTGCCAGCAGCTTGCGGGAGGTCCCCCTCCAAGAGACCCAGTACTTC

V: TRBV4-3
J: TRBJ2-1
D: TRBD2
CDR3: CASSPKRPQRGYYNEQFF
DNA: TGCGCCAGCAGCCCAAAACGACCGCAGCGGGGTTACTACAATGAGCAGTTCTTC

V: TRBV28
J: TRBJ2-7
D: NA
CDR3: CASSLLDPHEQYF
DNA: TGTGCCAGCAGTTTATTGGATCCCCACGAGCAGTACTTC

V: TRBV29-1
J: TRBJ2-7
D: TRBD1
CDR3: CSASGGQGLYEQYF
DNA: TGCAGTGCCTCTGGGGGACAGGGCCTCTACGAGCAGTACTTC

V: TRBV15
J: TRBJ2-3
D: NA
CDR3: CATSQGERVLTDTQYF
DNA: TGTGCCACCAGCCAAGGTGAGAGGGTCCTCACAGATACGCAGTATTTT

V: TRBV11-3
J: TRBJ2-2
D: TRBD1
CDR3: CASSPGTGNTGELFF
DNA: TGTGCCAGCAGCCCCGGGACAGGGAACACCGGGGAGCTGTTTTTT

V: TRBV5-1
J: TRBJ2-7
D: NA
CDR3: CASSLRGSEQYF
DNA: TGCGCCAGCAGCTTAAGGGGCAGCGAGCAGTACTTC

V: TRBV27
J: TRBJ2-5
D: TRBD2
CDR3: CASSSSLAGGRETQYF
DNA: TGTGCCAGCAGTTCATCTCTAGCGGGAGGGCGAGAGACCCAGTACTTC

V: TRBV2
J: TRBJ2-3
D: NA
CDR3: CASSPTGVDTDTQYF
DNA: TGTGCCAGCAGTCCTACGGGGGTGGACACAGATACGCAGTATTTT

V: TRBV5-4
J: TRBJ2-7
D: NA
CDR3: CASSLGRGPEQYF
DNA: TGTGCCAGCAGCTTGGGCAGGGGACCCGAGCAGTACTTC

V: TRBV5-6
J: TRBJ1-1
D: NA
CDR3: CASSPQGWFTEAFF
DNA: TGTGCCAGCAGCCCACAGGGATGGTTCACTGAAGCTTTCTTT

V: TRBV10-3
J: TRBJ2-3
D: TRBD2
CDR3: CAIKGLVADTQYF
DNA: TGTGCCATCAAGGGACTAGTTGCAGATACGCAGTATTTT

V: TRBV4-2
J: TRBJ1-2
D: NA
CDR3: CASSQGGESIYGYTF
DNA: TGTGCCAGCAGCCAAGGCGGGGAGAGTATCTATGGCTACACCTTC

V: TRBV5-1
J: TRBJ2-5
D: NA
CDR3: CASSLGAAQETQYF
DNA: TGCGCCAGCAGCTTGGGGGCTGCCCAAGAGACCCAGTACTTC